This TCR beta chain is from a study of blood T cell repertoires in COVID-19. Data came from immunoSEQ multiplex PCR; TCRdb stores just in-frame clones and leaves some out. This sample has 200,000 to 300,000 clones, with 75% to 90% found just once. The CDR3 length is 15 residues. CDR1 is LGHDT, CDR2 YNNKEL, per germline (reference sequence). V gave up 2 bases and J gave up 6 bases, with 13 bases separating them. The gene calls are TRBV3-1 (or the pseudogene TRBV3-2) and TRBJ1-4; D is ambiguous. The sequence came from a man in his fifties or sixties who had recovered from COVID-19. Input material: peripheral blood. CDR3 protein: CASSQWGVTDEKLFF. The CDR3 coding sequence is TGTGCCAGCAGCCAATGGGGAGTGACGGATGAAAAACTGTTTTTT.